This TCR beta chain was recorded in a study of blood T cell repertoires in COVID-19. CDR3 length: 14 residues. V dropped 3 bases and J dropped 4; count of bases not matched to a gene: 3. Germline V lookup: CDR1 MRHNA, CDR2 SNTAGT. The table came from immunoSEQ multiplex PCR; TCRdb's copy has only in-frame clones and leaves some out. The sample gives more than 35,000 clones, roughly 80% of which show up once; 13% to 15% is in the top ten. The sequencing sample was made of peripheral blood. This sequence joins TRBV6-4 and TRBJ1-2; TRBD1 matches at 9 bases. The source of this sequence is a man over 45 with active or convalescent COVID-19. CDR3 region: CASSESTGGYGYTF. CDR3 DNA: TGTGCCAGCAGTGAGTCGACAGGGGGCTATGGCTACACCTTC.